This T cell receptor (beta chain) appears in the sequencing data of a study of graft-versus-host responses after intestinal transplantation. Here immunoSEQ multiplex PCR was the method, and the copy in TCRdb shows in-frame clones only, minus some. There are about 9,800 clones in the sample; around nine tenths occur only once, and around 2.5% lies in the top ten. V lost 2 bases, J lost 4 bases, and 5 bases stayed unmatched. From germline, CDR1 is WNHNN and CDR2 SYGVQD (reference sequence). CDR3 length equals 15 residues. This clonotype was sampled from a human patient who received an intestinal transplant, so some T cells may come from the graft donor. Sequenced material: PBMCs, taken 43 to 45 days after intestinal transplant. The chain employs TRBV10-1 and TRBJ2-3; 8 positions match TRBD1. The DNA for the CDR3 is TGCGCCAGCAGTGAGACCCGGACAGGGCCAGATACGCAGTATTTT. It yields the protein CASSETRTGPDTQYF.